The sequence of this TCR beta chain was determined in a study of shared clonotypes between healthy human individuals. Note on this clone: The sample has other DNA sequences that encode this CDR3 too.

Each cell subset's genomic DNA was divided evenly among several immunoSEQ plates. Method: immunoSEQ multiplex PCR; TCRdb's copy keeps in-frame clones and lacks some. The data contain 2 million to 2.5 million clones, about nine tenths of them seen just once; the ten biggest clones take up 0.3% to 0.45%. The CDR3 sequence is 14 residues long. V lost 2 bases to trimming and J lost 0 bases; unmatched junction nucleotides: 1. CDR1 is SGHRS, CDR2 YFSETQ, per germline. Sequencing used naive CD4+ T cells from PBMCs. Subset reported: CD45RA+ positively selected. The source is a man between 18 and 29 years old in good health. Some clones in this sample may be carry-over from other donors' samples. This sequence joins TRBV5-1 and TRBJ2-5, with TRBD1 matching 7 bases. The CDR3 region is CASSFQGDQETQYF. CDR3 sequence (DNA): TGCGCCAGCAGCTTCCAGGGGGACCAAGAGACCCAGTACTTC.